This T cell receptor beta chain was captured by sequencing in a study of T cell responses to AZD1222 COVID-19 vaccine. Regarding the study as a whole: The CD4 TCRs associated with vaccination extended across spike and predominated at 160-218 and 743-854.

Profiled with immunoSEQ multiplex PCR; TCRdb holds only in-frame clones, not every one. The repertoire holds 140,000 or so clones, approximately 93% seen once, with 12% in the top ten. CDR1 and CDR2 (germline): SGHRS, YFSETQ. V was shortened by 4 bases and J by 0 bases, with 11 bases between the two germline ends. CDR3 length: 16 amino acids. This clone has just one count. As yet, its antigen is unknown. This chain joins TRBV5-1 and TRBJ2-6, with a possible D match to TRBD2 (5 bases). The input for sequencing was peripheral blood, taken after recovery from COVID-19. This clonotype originated in an adult who had recovered from COVID-19. The CDR3 DNA reads as TGCGCCAGCAGCCCAGGACTGTACTCTGGGGCCAACGTCCTGACTTTC. Its translation is CASSPGLYSGANVLTF.